One sample yielded the 23 T cell receptor beta chains listed below, sequenced in a study of technical replicates of blood from several donors. The table came from immunoSEQ multiplex PCR; TCRdb's copy has only in-frame clones and leaves some out. The table lists 85,000 to 100,000 clones, 90% to 97% of them singletons, with about 0.24% in the top ten. Sequenced: T cells isolated from PBMCs. Every receptor here comes from a human donor in good health.

This chain connects TRBV30 to TRBJ2-7; tentative D call: TRBD1 (5 bases). The V and J ends lost 2 bases and 1 base respectively, with 9 bases between them. Germline CDR1 and CDR2: GTSNPN and SVGIG (reference sequence). The CDR3 is 13 residues long. CDR3 DNA: TGTGCCTGGAGTCCAGGGCGGTCCTACGAGCAGTACTTC. It codes for CAWSPGRSYEQYF.

The chain carries TRBV7-8 and TRBJ2-3; the D gene is possibly TRBD2 (6 bases). V was trimmed by 3 bases and J by 4 bases, leaving 14 bases between them. The CDR3 contains 15 residues. Germline V gene data show CDR1 as SGHVS and CDR2 as FQNEAQ. The CDR3, as DNA: TGTGCCAGCAGCTTTAGTACGGGGGAGTCAGATACGCAGTATTTT. This translates into CASSFSTGESDTQYF.

The CDR3 bases are TGCGCCAGCAGCCAACTGACTAGCGGGAGCGGGTACGAGCAGTACTTC. It translates to CASSQLTSGSGYEQYF. The chain uses TRBV4-1 and TRBJ2-7; 12 bases fit TRBD2. The CDR3 spans 16 residues. The germline CDR1 and CDR2 sequences are MGHRA and YSYEKL. Trimming cost V 2 bases and J 4 bases; bases outside gene matches: 6.

The chain uses TRBV6-1 and TRBJ2-1, with 10 positions matching TRBD2. The CDR3 is 14 residues long. Germline V gene lookup returns CDR1 MNHNS and CDR2 SASEGT. Trimming took 10 bases from V and 0 from J; bases not matched to a gene: 3. The CDR3 sequence: CATVAGGSYNEQFF. CDR3 nucleotide sequence: TGTGCCACCGTAGCGGGGGGCTCCTACAATGAGCAGTTCTTC.

This sequence joins TRBV7-2 and TRBJ1-2; 7 bases are a match to TRBD1. The CDR3 extends over 13 amino acids. CDR1 and CDR2 from the germline V gene are SGHTA and FQGNSA. Trimming removed 1 base from V and 9 bases from J; junction bases left unmatched: 5. The CDR3 sequence is CASSLGRQGRYTF. The CDR3 DNA is TGTGCCAGCAGCTTAGGAAGACAGGGCCGCTACACCTTC.

The rearrangement joins TRBV28 to TRBJ1-2, with TRBD1 matching 7 bases. The CDR3 runs 11 residues. Germline CDR1 reads MDHEN; CDR2 reads SYDVKM. With 4 bases clipped from V and 8 bases from J, the junction kept 1 base outside the gene matches. CDR3 DNA: TGTGCCAGCAGTTGGGACAGCGGCTACACCTTC. As protein: CASSWDSGYTF.

J is TRBJ2-7 and V is TRBV4-1; TRBD1 agrees at 9 bases. CDR3 size: 15 residues. V dropped 2 bases and J dropped 2; count of bases not matched to a gene: 4. The germline gives CDR1 MGHRA, CDR2 YSYEKL. The CDR3 spells CASSQLGQGPYEQYF. Here the CDR3 DNA reads TGCGCCAGCAGCCAATTGGGACAGGGCCCCTACGAGCAGTACTTC.

V gene TRBV19 combines with J gene TRBJ1-5; the D gene is possibly TRBD1 (6 bases). V lost 5 bases and J lost 5, with 13 bases in between. The CDR3 length is 14 residues. The germline gives CDR1 LNHDA, CDR2 SQIVND (reference sequence). The CDR3: CASSFTQGYQPQHF. CDR3 nucleotide sequence: TGTGCCAGTAGTTTTACTCAGGGGTATCAGCCCCAGCATTTT. The full variable domain, in which reference TRBV19 and TRBJ1-5 provide the parts outside the CDR3, is DGGITQSPKYLFRKEGQNVTLSCEQNLNHDAMYWYRQDPGQGLRLIYYSQIVNDFQKGDIAEGYSVSREKKESFPLTVTSAQKNPTAFYLCASSFTQGYQPQHFGDGTRLSIL.

The chain couples TRBV10-2 to TRBJ2-5, with 8 bases matching TRBD2. Per germline, CDR1 WSHSY and CDR2 SAAADI. J gave up 4 bases and V 8 bases, and 3 bases lay outside the gene matches. The CDR3 spans 12 residues. The DNA of the CDR3 is TGCGCCAGCGGGGCGGGGGGAGAGACCCAGTACTTC. Translation gives CASGAGGETQYF.

This clone was found once. The rearrangement links TRBV5-6 to TRBJ2-1; TRBD1 matches 9 bases. Looked up from germline, CDR1 is SGHDT and CDR2 is YYEEEE. Trimming took 4 bases from V and 6 from J; bases not matched to a gene: 5. The CDR3 is 14 residues long. CDR3 sequence: CASSPTGGGNEQFF. The CDR3 region has the DNA TGTGCCAGCAGCCCGACAGGGGGGGGCAATGAGCAGTTCTTC.

The chain employs TRBV19 and TRBJ1-1; a weak D match, TRBD1 (6 bases). Germline-derived CDR1 and CDR2 are LNHDA and SQIVND (reference sequence). V dropped 9 bases and J dropped 6 bases, with 14 bases sitting between them. This CDR3 is built from 12 residues. The CDR3 reads CASEGGTPEAFF. DNA for the CDR3: TGTGCCAGCGAGGGAGGGACACCTGAAGCTTTCTTT.

CDR3 sequence (DNA): TGTGCCACTCTTACGGAAGGGGCGGGGAGTACTGAAGCTTTCTTT. Its translation is CATLTEGAGSTEAFF. The rearrangement links TRBV2 to TRBJ1-1; perhaps TRBD1 as D (5 bases). V was pared by 10 bases and J by 5 bases, with 23 bases between. CDR3 length equals 15 residues. From germline, CDR1 is SNHLY and CDR2 FYNNEI.

This chain joins TRBV4-2 and TRBJ2-3; TRBD2 aligns across 15 bases. The CDR3 loop spans 18 amino acids. J was trimmed by 3 bases and V by 3 bases; bases with no gene match: 7. Germline V gives CDR1 LGHNA, CDR2 YNFKEQ. This CDR3 reads CASSQEGTSGGRTDTQYF. CDR3 coding DNA: TGTGCCAGCAGCCAGGAGGGGACTAGCGGGGGGCGTACAGATACGCAGTATTTT.

The chain has TRBV11-3 and TRBJ2-2; weak D call: TRBD2 (6 bases). Germline assignment: CDR1 SGHNT and CDR2 YENEEA. The CDR3 spans 14 residues. Trimming left V 5 bases short and J 5 bases short, with 12 bases between. The CDR3 region is CASSPGGVTGELFF. CDR3 coding DNA: TGTGCCAGCAGCCCAGGAGGGGTTACCGGGGAGCTGTTTTTT.

The chain combines TRBV6-6 with TRBJ2-5, with a tentative D call TRBD2 (5 bases). CDR1 and CDR2 from the germline V gene are MNHNY and SVGAGI (reference sequence). Trimming left V 3 bases short and J 3 bases short, with 14 bases between. CDR3 size: 15 residues. The CDR3 DNA is TGTGCCAGCAGTTATTTGCGGTTGGAGGAAGAGACCCAGTACTTC. Amino acids: CASSYLRLEEETQYF.

V is TRBV6-6 and J is TRBJ1-4; the D is unclear. Trimming took 5 bases from V and 3 from J, leaving 7 bases between them. CDR3 length: 13 amino acids. The germline CDR1 and CDR2 sequences are MNHNY and SVGAGI (reference sequence). This CDR3 reads CASSHRPNEKLFF. The CDR3 region has the DNA TGTGCCAGCAGTCACAGACCTAATGAAAAACTGTTTTTT.

The J gene is TRBJ2-5, the V gene TRBV28, with 9 nucleotides matching TRBD2. Germline V gene sequence: CDR1 MDHEN, CDR2 SYDVKM. V lost 2 bases and J lost 3; bases outside the gene matches: 19. This CDR3 comprises 20 residues. The CDR3 DNA is TGTGCCAGCAGTTTAGGGGGTGGAGGCGGGAGGGCCTTATGGGAAGAGACCCAGTACTTC. Translated, it gives CASSLGGGGGRALWEETQYF.

This clone appeared once. The rearrangement links TRBV12-5 to TRBJ1-3; 8 bases fit TRBD1. After removal of 5 bases from V and 7 bases from J, the junction contained 4 bases not matched to a gene. CDR3 length: 13 residues. Germline V gives CDR1 LGHNT, CDR2 FRNRAP. The CDR3 sequence is CASGQTGGNTIYF. The CDR3 DNA reads as TGTGCTAGTGGTCAAACAGGGGGGAACACCATATATTTT.

The genes are TRBV2 and TRBJ2-7, with TRBD2 matching 12 bases. CDR3 size: 15 residues. The V and J ends lost 2 bases and 4 bases, in that order; junction bases with no gene match: 3. Looked up from germline, CDR1 is SNHLY and CDR2 is FYNNEI. As DNA, the CDR3 is TGTGCCAGCAGTGAAACGCTAGCGGGAGGGTACGAGCAGTACTTC. This gives the protein CASSETLAGGYEQYF.

This clone was seen a single time. This chain joins TRBV27 and TRBJ1-2; a possible D gene is TRBD1 (5 bases). Trimming stripped 0 bases from V and 4 bases from J, with 18 bases between. CDR1 and CDR2 from the germline V gene are MNHEY and SMNVEV (reference sequence). This CDR3 comprises 17 residues. The CDR3 DNA reads TGTGCCAGCAGTTTATCGCAGGGAACCCGTACTATCTATGGCTACACCTTC. Protein: CASSLSQGTRTIYGYTF.

The rearrangement uses TRBV19 and TRBJ1-1; D might be TRBD1 (5 bases). Germline CDR1 reads LNHDA; CDR2 reads SQIVND (reference sequence). Trimming stripped 1 base from V and 4 bases from J, with 13 bases between. The CDR3 consists of 15 residues. CDR3: CASSIAPGSSTEAFF. The CDR3 region has the DNA TGTGCCAGTAGTATAGCCCCAGGGTCGAGCACTGAAGCTTTCTTT.

V is TRBV5-1 and J is TRBJ2-3; possible D gene TRBD1, 6 bases. The V end was cut by 4 bases, the J end by 2 bases, with 20 bases between. The CDR3 spans 17 residues. CDR1 SGHRS and CDR2 YFSETQ come from the germline V gene. CDR3 sequence (DNA): TGCGCCAGCAGCGACCGCTGGCTCGGACAGAACACAGATACGCAGTATTTT. It yields the protein CASSDRWLGQNTDTQYF.

The rearrangement links TRBV5-1 to TRBJ2-3, with D uncertain. V was trimmed by 4 bases and J by 4 bases, leaving 19 bases between them. This CDR3 region has 16 residues. The germline V gene has CDR1 SGHRS and CDR2 YFSETQ. CDR3 coding DNA: TGCGCCAGCAGCACGACTGAGTGGAGTGACGCAGATACGCAGTATTTT. It encodes CASSTTEWSDADTQYF.